The 13 T cell receptor beta chains given below trace back to one sample, sequenced in a study of blood T cell repertoires in COVID-19. Measured with immunoSEQ multiplex PCR; TCRdb has only the in-frame clones, and not every one. Of 150,000 to 200,000 clones detected, roughly 82% appear once; the ten largest clones hold 8% to 13%. Sample: PBMCs or T cells enriched from blood (not recorded which). The receptors here all came from a man in his fifties who had recovered from COVID-19.

V gene TRBV6-5 combines with J gene TRBJ1-1, with 8 bases fitting TRBD1. The CDR3 length is 15 residues. Germline values: CDR1 MNHEY, CDR2 SVGAGI. V was pared by 6 bases and J by 1 base, with 7 bases of the junction left unmatched. CDR3 sequence: CASRPLGQANTEAFF. The CDR3 nucleotides read TGTGCCAGCAGACCCTTGGGACAGGCGAACACTGAAGCTTTCTTT.

This clone has just a few counts. This rearrangement joins TRBV7-6 to TRBJ2-5; perhaps TRBD1 as D (5 bases). The CDR3 is 13 residues long. Germline V CDR1 and CDR2: SGHVS, FNYEAQ. Trimming cost V 4 bases and J 5 bases, with 11 bases left between them. For the CDR3, the DNA is TGTGCCAGCAGCTCGAGGCCAGGGGAGACCCAGTACTTC. This codes for CASSSRPGETQYF.

J is TRBJ1-3 and V is TRBV7-3, with D hard to call. Trimming stripped 5 bases from V and 0 bases from J, with 17 bases between. The germline V gene has CDR1 SGHTA and CDR2 FQGTGA. The CDR3 length is 17 residues. For the CDR3, the DNA is TGTGCCAGCAGCATCCGAGTCACGGACTTCTCTGGAAACACCATATATTTT. As protein: CASSIRVTDFSGNTIYF.

V is TRBV28 and J is TRBJ2-2, with D tentatively TRBD2 (6 bases). The germline V gene has CDR1 MDHEN and CDR2 SYDVKM. The CDR3 totals 15 residues. Trimming cost V 4 bases and J 1 base, with 10 bases left between them. The CDR3 loop reads CASSSPAGNTGELFF. CDR3 coding DNA: TGTGCCAGCAGTTCCCCAGCGGGGAACACCGGGGAGCTGTTTTTT.

This clone has more than one count but fewer than ten. The rearrangement joins TRBV28 to TRBJ2-3; no clear D gene. The CDR3 is made up of 12 amino acids. Germline-derived CDR1 and CDR2 are MDHEN and SYDVKM. V gave up 7 bases and J gave up 2 bases, with 7 bases separating them. CDR3 sequence (DNA): TGTGCCAGCACCTCCCTCACAGATACGCAGTATTTT. As protein: CASTSLTDTQYF. Full variable domain (missing parts from reference TRBV28 and TRBJ2-3): DVKVTQSSRYLVKRTGEKVFLECVQDMDHENMFWYRQDPGLGLRLIYFSYDVKMKEKGDIPEGYSVSREKKERFSLILESASTNQTSMYLCASTSLTDTQYFGPGTRLTVL.

J is TRBJ2-5 and V is TRBV19, with 12 positions matching TRBD2. The CDR3 has 15 amino acids. V shed 6 bases and J 5 bases; nucleotides not matched to a gene: 7. Looked up from germline, CDR1 is LNHDA and CDR2 is SQIVND (reference sequence). CDR3 in amino acids: CASSYLAGGGETQYF. The CDR3 DNA is TGTGCCAGTAGCTACCTAGCGGGAGGGGGGGAGACCCAGTACTTC.

CDR3: CATSRAQGGGYTF. The DNA for the CDR3 is TGTGCCACCAGCAGAGCCCAGGGGGGTGGCTACACCTTC. The genes are TRBV15 and TRBJ1-2; the match to TRBD1 covers 7 bases. Trimming at V came to 1 base and at J to 7 bases, leaving 3 bases not matched to a gene. Germline CDR1 is LNHNV and CDR2 is YYDKDF (reference sequence). This CDR3 comprises 13 residues.

This rearrangement joins TRBV23-1 to TRBJ1-2; TRBD1 agrees at 11 bases. TRBV23-1 is recorded as an ORF, its role being uncertain. The CDR3 runs 14 residues. J was trimmed by 4 bases and V by 7 bases; bases with no gene match: 5. CDR3 nucleotide sequence: TGCGCCAGCACTTGGGACAGGGGGTTCTATGGCTACACCTTC. Translating it yields CASTWDRGFYGYTF.

This chain uses TRBV15 with TRBJ1-4, with D hard to call. The CDR3 is 13 amino acids. V dropped 4 bases and J dropped 7 bases, with 10 bases sitting between them. From germline, CDR1 is LNHNV and CDR2 YYDKDF (reference sequence). DNA for the CDR3: TGTGCCACCAGCAAACAGAGTACTGAAAAACTGTTTTTT. Translating it yields CATSKQSTEKLFF.

CDR3 coding DNA: TGTGCCAGCAGCCCCCATCAGGGTCCTCATCAGCCCCAGCATTTT. It yields the protein CASSPHQGPHQPQHF. This chain uses TRBV27 with TRBJ1-5; possible D gene TRBD1, 5 bases. Trimming removed 6 bases from V and 5 bases from J, with 17 bases in between. Germline V gives CDR1 MNHEY, CDR2 SMNVEV (reference sequence). The CDR3 spans 15 residues.

This clone showed up just a few times. J is TRBJ2-7 and V is TRBV18; 7 bases are shared with TRBD1. The CDR3 consists of 14 residues. Germline CDR1 is KGHSH and CDR2 is LQKENI. The trim removed 2 bases at V and 4 bases at J, leaving 5 bases unmatched. This CDR3 is CASSPRQGLYEQYF. CDR3 DNA: TGTGCCAGCTCACCAAGACAGGGATTGTACGAGCAGTACTTC. Combining the CDR3 with reference TRBV18 and TRBJ2-7 gives the whole variable domain NAGVMQNPRHLVRRRGQEARLRCSPMKGHSHVYWYRQLPEEGLKFMVYLQKENIIDESGMPKERFSAEFPKEGPSILRIQQVVRGDSAAYFCASSPRQGLYEQYFGPGTRLTVT.

The genes are TRBV7-3 and TRBJ1-2; TRBD1 agrees at 10 bases. CDR1 is SGHTA, CDR2 FQGTGA, per germline. This CDR3 contains 14 residues. Trimming removed 6 bases from V and 6 bases from J; junction bases left unmatched: 7. The CDR3 protein is CASSLTGGLDGYTF. The CDR3 region has the DNA TGTGCCAGCAGTTTGACAGGGGGCTTGGATGGCTACACCTTC. Complete variable domain (other parts from reference TRBV7-3 and TRBJ1-2): GAGVSQTPSNKVTEKGKYVELRCDPISGHTALYWYRQSLGQGPEFLIYFQGTGAADDSGLPNDRFFAVRPEGSVSTLKIQRTERGDSAVYLCASSLTGGLDGYTFGSGTRLTVV.

The genes are TRBV3-1 (or the pseudogene TRBV3-2) and TRBJ2-7; D might be TRBD1 (6 bases). V lost 1 base and J 7 bases, leaving 11 bases between the germline ends. CDR3 length: 13 amino acids. Germline V gives CDR1 LGHDT, CDR2 YNNKEL (reference sequence). This chain's CDR3 is CASSQGERGEQYF. In DNA, the CDR3 is TGTGCCAGCAGCCAAGGGGAGAGGGGGGAGCAGTACTTC.